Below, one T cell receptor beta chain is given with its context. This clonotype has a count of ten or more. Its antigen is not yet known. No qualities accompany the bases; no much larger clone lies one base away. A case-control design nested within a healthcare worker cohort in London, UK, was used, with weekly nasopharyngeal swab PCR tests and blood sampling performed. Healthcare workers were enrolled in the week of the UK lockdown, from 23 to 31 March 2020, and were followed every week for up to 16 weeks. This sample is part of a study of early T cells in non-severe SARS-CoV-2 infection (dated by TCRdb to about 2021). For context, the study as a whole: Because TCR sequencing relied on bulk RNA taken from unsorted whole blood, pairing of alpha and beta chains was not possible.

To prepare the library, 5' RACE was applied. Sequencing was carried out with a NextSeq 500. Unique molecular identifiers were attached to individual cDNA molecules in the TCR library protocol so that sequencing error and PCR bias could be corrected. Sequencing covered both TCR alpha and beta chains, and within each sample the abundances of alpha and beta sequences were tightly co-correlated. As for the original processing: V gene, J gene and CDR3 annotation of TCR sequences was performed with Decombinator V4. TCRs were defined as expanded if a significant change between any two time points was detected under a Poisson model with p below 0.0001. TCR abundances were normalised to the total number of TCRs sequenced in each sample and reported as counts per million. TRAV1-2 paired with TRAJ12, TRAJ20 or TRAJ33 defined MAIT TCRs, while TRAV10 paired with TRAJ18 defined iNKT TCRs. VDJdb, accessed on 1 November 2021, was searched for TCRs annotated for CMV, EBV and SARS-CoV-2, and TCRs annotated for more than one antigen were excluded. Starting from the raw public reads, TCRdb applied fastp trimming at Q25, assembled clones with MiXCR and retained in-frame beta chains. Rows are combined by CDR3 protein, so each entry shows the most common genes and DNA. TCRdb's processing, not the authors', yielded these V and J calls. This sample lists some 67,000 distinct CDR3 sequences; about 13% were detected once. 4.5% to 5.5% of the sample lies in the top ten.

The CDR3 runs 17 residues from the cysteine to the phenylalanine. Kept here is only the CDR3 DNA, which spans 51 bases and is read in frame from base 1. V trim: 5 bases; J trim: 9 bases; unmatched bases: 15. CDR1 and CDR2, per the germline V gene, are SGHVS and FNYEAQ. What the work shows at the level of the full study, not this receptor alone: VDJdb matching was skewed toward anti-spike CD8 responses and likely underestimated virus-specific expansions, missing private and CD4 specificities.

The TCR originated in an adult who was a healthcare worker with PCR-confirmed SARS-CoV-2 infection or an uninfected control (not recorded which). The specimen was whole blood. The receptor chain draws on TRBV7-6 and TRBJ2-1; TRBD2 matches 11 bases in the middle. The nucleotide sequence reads TGTGCCAGCAGCCAATCGGTACTTAGCGGGAGGGCCGGTGAGCAGTTCTTC. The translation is CASSQSVLSGRAGEQFF.